This is a list of T cell receptor beta chains from one sample in a study of CD8 T cells in Susac syndrome. TCRdb redid the calling of the immunoSEQ multiplex PCR reads with MiXCR, one entry per CDR3 protein. The sample has 120,000 to 150,000 distinct CDR3 sequences, roughly 95% seen once. The sequenced sample consisted of CD4+ T cells from PBMCs. These receptors were taken from a human donor with multiple sclerosis. The CDR3 runs from the conserved cysteine through the conserved F or W. A D gene is named only where the DNA matches it firmly. Clone size, where shown, is once, few, many, or a class for clones that have expanded.

>TRBV29-1|.|TRBJ2-5|.
CSVQIIVQETQYF
TGCAGCGTTCAAATAATTGTCCAAGAGACCCAGTACTTC
>TRBV20-1|TRBD2|TRBJ2-7|.
CSARDSREVYEQYF
TGCAGTGCTAGAGATTCGCGGGAGGTTTACGAGCAGTACTTC
>TRBV28|.|TRBJ1-1|.
CASSSQGAGTTEAFF
TGTGCCAGCAGTTCTCAGGGAGCTGGGACAACTGAAGCTTTCTTT
>TRBV20-1|.|TRBJ1-5|.
CSARDSSRAGVNQPQHF
TGCAGTGCTAGAGATTCCTCTCGTGCAGGGGTTAATCAGCCCCAGCATTTT
>TRBV3-1|.|TRBJ2-7|.
CASSQALVVNSADEQYF
TGTGCCAGCAGCCAAGCGTTGGTCGTGAACTCAGCGGACGAGCAGTACTTC
>TRBV3-1|TRBD1|TRBJ2-7|.
CASSPGQGARSIYEQYF
TGTGCCAGCAGCCCCGGACAGGGGGCACGGTCCATCTACGAGCAGTACTTC
>TRBV27|TRBD2|TRBJ2-1|.
CASSSRLHSGIDYEQFF
TGTGCCAGCAGTTCCCGCTTGCATAGCGGGATTGATTATGAGCAGTTCTTC
>TRBV5-6|.|TRBJ2-5|.
CASSYNLGAETQYF
TGTGCCAGCAGCTACAATCTGGGCGCTGAGACCCAGTACTTC
>TRBV20-1|.|TRBJ1-1|once
CSAAGTPNTEAFF
TGCAGTGCTGCCGGGACACCGAACACTGAAGCTTTCTTT
>TRBV5-1|.|TRBJ1-2|.
CASSVSGAWGYGYTF
TGCGCCAGCAGCGTCTCAGGAGCCTGGGGCTATGGCTACACCTTC
>TRBV20-1|.|TRBJ2-7|.
CSATGTGNEQYF
TGCAGTGCCACCGGGACTGGGAACGAGCAGTACTTC
>TRBV9|.|TRBJ2-7|.
CASSVDSVRAEQYF
TGTGCCAGCAGCGTAGATTCCGTGCGGGCCGAGCAGTACTTC
>TRBV6-1|.|TRBJ2-3|few
CASSPETDTDTQYF
TGTGCCAGCAGCCCGGAGACGGACACAGATACGCAGTATTTT
>TRBV12-3/TRBV12-4|TRBD1|TRBJ2-7|.
CASSLDGDRGPYEQYF
TGTGCCAGCAGTTTAGATGGGGACAGGGGCCCCTACGAGCAGTACTTC
>TRBV12-3/TRBV12-4|.|TRBJ1-2|.
CASSFNPNYGYTF
TGTGCCAGCAGTTTTAACCCGAACTATGGCTACACCTTC
>TRBV12-3/TRBV12-4|.|TRBJ1-1|once
CASSLLAAVEAFF
TGTGCCAGCAGTTTATTGGCGGCAGTTGAAGCTTTCTTT
>TRBV3-1|TRBD1|TRBJ2-2|.
CASIGQGNTGELFF
TGTGCCAGCATAGGACAGGGAAACACCGGGGAGCTGTTTTTT
>TRBV18|.|TRBJ1-2|.
CASSPDRYGYTF
TGTGCCAGCTCACCTGACCGCTATGGCTACACCTTC
>TRBV25-1|.|TRBJ1-6|.
CASSPSQGHNSPLHF
TGTGCCAGCAGTCCCTCGCAGGGCCATAATTCACCCCTCCACTTT
>TRBV30|TRBD2|TRBJ2-5|.
CAWSVLSSGTQETQYF
TGTGCCTGGAGTGTACTGTCTAGCGGGACTCAAGAGACCCAGTACTTC
>TRBV12-3/TRBV12-4|TRBD1|TRBJ2-2|.
CASSPRTGPGTGELFF
TGTGCCAGCAGTCCCCGGACAGGGCCGGGCACCGGGGAGCTGTTTTTT
>TRBV2|.|TRBJ2-3|.
CASSPQGFSTDTQYF
TGTGCCAGCAGTCCCCAGGGGTTTAGCACAGATACGCAGTATTTT
>TRBV12-3/TRBV12-4|TRBD1|TRBJ1-2|.
CASSSDRKDYGYTF
TGTGCCAGCAGTTCGGACAGGAAGGACTATGGCTACACCTTC
>TRBV3-1|TRBD1|TRBJ2-1|.
CASSRPGQLNEQFF
TGTGCCAGCAGCCGCCCGGGACAGCTGAATGAGCAGTTCTTC
>TRBV11-1|.|TRBJ2-1|.
CASSLVEGRNEQFF
TGTGCCAGCAGCTTAGTTGAGGGGAGGAATGAGCAGTTCTTC
>TRBV20-1|TRBD1|TRBJ1-1|.
CSARQGGLMNTEAFF
TGCAGTGCTAGACAAGGGGGCCTTATGAACACTGAAGCTTTCTTT
>TRBV7-2|.|TRBJ2-1|.
CASSLVGGRTYNEQFF
TGTGCCAGCAGCTTAGTAGGTGGGAGGACATACAATGAGCAGTTCTTC
>TRBV30|.|TRBJ2-3|.
CAWSRELATDTQYF
TGTGCCTGGAGTCGTGAGCTCGCCACAGATACGCAGTATTTT
>TRBV24-1|.|TRBJ1-4|.
CATSDPTPGSEKLFF
TGTGCCACCAGTGATCCTACCCCGGGATCTGAAAAACTGTTTTTT
>TRBV20-1|TRBD1|TRBJ2-5|.
CSAQQGAGETQYF
TGCAGTGCTCAACAGGGGGCTGGGGAGACCCAGTACTTC
>TRBV20-1|TRBD2|TRBJ2-3|.
CSARSGGATDTQYF
TGCAGTGCGAGGTCCGGGGGGGCCACAGATACGCAGTATTTT
>TRBV27|.|TRBJ2-3|once
CASSSRPGLTTDTQYF
TGTGCCAGCAGTTCCCGACCGGGACTTACCACAGATACGCAGTATTTT
>TRBV4-1|.|TRBJ2-5|.
CASSRADGPPAETQYF
TGCGCCAGCAGCCGAGCAGATGGGCCCCCCGCGGAGACCCAGTACTTC
>TRBV4-1|TRBD1|TRBJ1-1|.
CASSQWDRENTEAFF
TGCGCCAGCAGCCAATGGGACAGAGAGAACACTGAAGCTTTCTTT
>TRBV28|.|TRBJ1-2|.
CASSFGSTVGGYTF
TGTGCCAGCAGTTTTGGTTCGACAGTAGGAGGCTACACCTTC
>TRBV18|.|TRBJ2-7|.
CASSPPGQGGYEQYF
TGTGCCAGCTCACCCCCGGGACAAGGGGGCTACGAGCAGTACTTC
>TRBV5-4|TRBD1|TRBJ2-7|.
CASSFVGTGGYEQYF
TGTGCCAGCAGCTTCGTCGGGACAGGGGGCTACGAGCAGTACTTC
>TRBV3-1|.|TRBJ2-6|.
CASSQGRAGANVLTF
TGTGCCAGCAGCCAAGGGCGGGCTGGGGCCAACGTCCTGACTTTC
>TRBV6-2/TRBV6-3|.|TRBJ1-5|.
CASSLRALYSNQPQHF
TGTGCCAGCAGCCTACGGGCACTTTATAGCAATCAGCCCCAGCATTTT
>TRBV21-1|.|TRBJ2-1|.
CASSPRTGPSYNEQFF
TGTGCCAGCAGCCCTCGGACAGGCCCGTCCTACAATGAGCAGTTCTTC
>TRBV20-1|.|TRBJ1-5|.
CSARDGSSNQPQHF
TGCAGTGCTCGGGACGGTTCTAGCAATCAGCCCCAGCATTTT
>TRBV4-1|.|TRBJ2-5|.
CASRNPLARQETQYF
TGCGCCAGCCGAAATCCCCTAGCGAGGCAAGAGACCCAGTACTTC
>TRBV7-9|.|TRBJ2-3|.
CASSFMSADTQYF
TGTGCCAGCAGCTTTATGTCAGCAGATACGCAGTATTTT
>TRBV18|.|TRBJ2-5|.
CASSPAAQETQYF
TGTGCCAGCTCACCCGCAGCCCAAGAGACCCAGTACTTC
>TRBV29-1|.|TRBJ1-1|.
CSDQGRMNTEAFF
TGCAGCGACCAGGGGAGGATGAACACTGAAGCTTTCTTT